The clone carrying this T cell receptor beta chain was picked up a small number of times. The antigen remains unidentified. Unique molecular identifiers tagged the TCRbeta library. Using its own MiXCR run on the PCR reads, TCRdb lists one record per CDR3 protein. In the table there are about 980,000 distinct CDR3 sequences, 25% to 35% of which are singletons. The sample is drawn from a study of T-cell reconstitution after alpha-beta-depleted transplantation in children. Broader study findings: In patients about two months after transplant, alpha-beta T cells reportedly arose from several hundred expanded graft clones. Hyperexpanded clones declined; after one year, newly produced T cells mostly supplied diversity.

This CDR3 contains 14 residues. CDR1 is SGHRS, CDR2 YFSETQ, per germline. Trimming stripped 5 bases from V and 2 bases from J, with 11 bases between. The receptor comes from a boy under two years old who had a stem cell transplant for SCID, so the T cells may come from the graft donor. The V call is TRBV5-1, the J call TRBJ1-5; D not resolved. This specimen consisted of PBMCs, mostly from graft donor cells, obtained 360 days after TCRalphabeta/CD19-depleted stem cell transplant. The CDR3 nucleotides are TGCGCCAGCAGTTCTTCACCCGGCAATCAGCCCCAGCATTTT. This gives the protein CASSSSPGNQPQHF.